Reported below is one T cell receptor (beta chain). Its antigen is as yet unknown. Profiling relied on immunoSEQ multiplex PCR, and the TCRdb table lists in-frame clones only, not all of them. The sample lists 45,000 to 55,000 clones; 81% were seen once. Trimming cost V 4 bases and J 9 bases; bases outside gene matches: 9. The CDR3 has 14 amino acids. CDR1 and CDR2 (germline): GTSNPN, SVGIG (reference sequence). The sample belongs to a study of PD-1 blockade in classical Hodgkin lymphoma. The wider study: Patients were dosed intravenously with nivolumab at 3 mg/kg every 2 weeks. Findings of the study overall: Baseline diversity resembling that of newly diagnosed patients was seen in complete responders. Nothing has yet pinned down what causes the repertoire differences, possibly disease activity or prior therapy.

Every patient was affected by relapse after autologous stem cell transplantation, while exposure to brentuximab vedotin was not uniform. The study recorded best responses of complete response, partial response or progressive disease. The rearrangement uses TRBV30 and TRBJ1-6; TRBD1 agrees at 7 bases. Sequencing was performed on peripheral blood mononuclear cells (PBMCs), taken at baseline. This sequence originates from a human donor with classical Hodgkin lymphoma. This CDR3 reads CAWTETTGPSPLHF. The DNA for the CDR3 is TGTGCCTGGACTGAGACGACAGGGCCTTCACCCCTCCACTTT.